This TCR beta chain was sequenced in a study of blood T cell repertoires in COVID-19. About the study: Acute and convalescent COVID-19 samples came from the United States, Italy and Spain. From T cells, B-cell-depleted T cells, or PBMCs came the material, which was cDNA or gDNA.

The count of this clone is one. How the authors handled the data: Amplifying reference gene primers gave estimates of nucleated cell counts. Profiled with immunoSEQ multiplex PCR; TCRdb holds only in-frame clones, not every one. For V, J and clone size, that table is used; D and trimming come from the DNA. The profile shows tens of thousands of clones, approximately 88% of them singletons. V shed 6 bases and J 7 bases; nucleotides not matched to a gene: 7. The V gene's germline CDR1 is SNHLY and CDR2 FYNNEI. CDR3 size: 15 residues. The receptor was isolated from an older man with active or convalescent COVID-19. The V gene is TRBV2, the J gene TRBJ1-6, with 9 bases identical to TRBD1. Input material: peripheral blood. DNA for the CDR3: TGTGCCAGCAGGAATTTGGACAGGGGAAATTCACCCCTCCACTTT. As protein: CASRNLDRGNSPLHF.